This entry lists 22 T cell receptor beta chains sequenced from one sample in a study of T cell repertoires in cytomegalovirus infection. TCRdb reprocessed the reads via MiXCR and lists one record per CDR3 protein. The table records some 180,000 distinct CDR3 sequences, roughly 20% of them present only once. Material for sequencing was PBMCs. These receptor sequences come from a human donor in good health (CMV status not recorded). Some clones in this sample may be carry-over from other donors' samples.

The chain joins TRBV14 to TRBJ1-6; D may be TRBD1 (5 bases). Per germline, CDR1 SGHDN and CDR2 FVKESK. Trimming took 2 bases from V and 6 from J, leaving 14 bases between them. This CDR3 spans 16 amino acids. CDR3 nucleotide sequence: TGTGCCAGCAGCCAACTCTCAGGGCTGCGTAATTCACCCCTCCACTTT. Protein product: CASSQLSGLRNSPLHF.

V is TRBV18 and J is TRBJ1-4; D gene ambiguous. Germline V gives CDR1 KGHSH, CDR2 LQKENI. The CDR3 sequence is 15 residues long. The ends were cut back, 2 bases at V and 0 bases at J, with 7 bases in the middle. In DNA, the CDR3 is TGTGCCAGCTCACCAGAGGTCACAACTAATGAAAAACTGTTTTTT. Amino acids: CASSPEVTTNEKLFF.

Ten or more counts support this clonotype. This CDR3 is CASSPLGGEETQYF. CDR3 DNA: TGTGCCAGCAGCCCGCTAGGGGGAGAAGAGACCCAGTACTTC. The chain links TRBV7-8 to TRBJ2-5; TRBD1 is a possible D gene (6 bases). The V end was cut by 5 bases, the J end by 3 bases, with 13 bases between. Germline V gene sequence: CDR1 SGHVS, CDR2 FQNEAQ. CDR3 length: 14 amino acids.

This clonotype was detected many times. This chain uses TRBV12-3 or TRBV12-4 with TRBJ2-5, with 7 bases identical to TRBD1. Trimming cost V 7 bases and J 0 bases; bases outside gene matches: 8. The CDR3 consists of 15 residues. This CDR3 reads CASNLSGQNQETQYF. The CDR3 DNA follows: TGTGCCAGCAACCTCTCGGGACAGAACCAAGAGACCCAGTACTTC.

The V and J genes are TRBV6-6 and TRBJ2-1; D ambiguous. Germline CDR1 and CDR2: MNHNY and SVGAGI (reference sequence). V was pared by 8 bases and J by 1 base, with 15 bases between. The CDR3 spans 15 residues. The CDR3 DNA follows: TGTGCCAGCCGCCAAACAAGGGAATCCTACAATGAGCAGTTCTTC. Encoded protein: CASRQTRESYNEQFF.

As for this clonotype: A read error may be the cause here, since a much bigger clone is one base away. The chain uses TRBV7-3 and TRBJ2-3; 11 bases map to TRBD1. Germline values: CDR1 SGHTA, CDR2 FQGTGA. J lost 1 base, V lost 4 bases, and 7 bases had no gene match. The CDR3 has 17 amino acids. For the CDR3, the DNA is TGTGCCAGCAGCTCCGTCGGGACAGGGGGAGGCACAGATACGCAGTATTTT. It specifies CASSSVGTGGGTDTQYF.

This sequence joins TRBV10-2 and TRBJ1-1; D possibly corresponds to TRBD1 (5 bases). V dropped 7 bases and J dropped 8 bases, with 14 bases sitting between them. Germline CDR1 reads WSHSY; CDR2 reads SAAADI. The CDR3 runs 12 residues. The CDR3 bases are TGCGCCAGCAATACAGGAGGGGCCGAAGCTTTCTTT. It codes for CASNTGGAEAFF.

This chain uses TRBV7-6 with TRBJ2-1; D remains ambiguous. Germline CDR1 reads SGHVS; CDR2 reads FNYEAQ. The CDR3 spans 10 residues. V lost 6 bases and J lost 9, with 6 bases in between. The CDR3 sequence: CASSEVEQFF. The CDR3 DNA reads TGTGCCAGCAGTGAGGTTGAGCAGTTCTTC. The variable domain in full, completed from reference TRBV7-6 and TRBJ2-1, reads GAGVSQSPRYKVTKRGQDVALRCDPISGHVSLYWYRQALGQGPEFLTYFNYEAQQDKSGLPNDRFSAERPEGSISTLTIQRTEQRDSAMYRCASSEVEQFFGPGTRLTVL.

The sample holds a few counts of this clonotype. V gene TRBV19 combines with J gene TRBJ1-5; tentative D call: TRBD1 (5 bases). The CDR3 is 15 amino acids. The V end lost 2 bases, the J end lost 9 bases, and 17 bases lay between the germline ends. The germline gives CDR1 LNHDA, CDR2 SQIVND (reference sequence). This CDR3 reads CASSIIGTVGRPQHF. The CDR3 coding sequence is TGTGCCAGTAGTATAATCGGGACGGTGGGACGGCCCCAGCATTTT.

The CDR3 sequence is CASSPLLAGVGETQYF. CDR3 bases: TGTGCCAGCAGCCCCCTTTTAGCAGGGGTCGGGGAGACCCAGTACTTC. The V and J genes are TRBV12-3 or TRBV12-4 and TRBJ2-5; maybe TRBD1 (6 bases). V was cut by 6 bases and J by 5 bases, with 22 bases left in between. CDR3 length equals 16 residues.

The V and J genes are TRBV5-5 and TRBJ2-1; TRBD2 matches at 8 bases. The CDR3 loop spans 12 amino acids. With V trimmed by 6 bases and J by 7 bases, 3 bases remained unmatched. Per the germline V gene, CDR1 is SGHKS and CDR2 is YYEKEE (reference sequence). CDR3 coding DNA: TGTGCCAGCATCGGCGGGAGGAATGAGCAGTTCTTC. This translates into CASIGGRNEQFF. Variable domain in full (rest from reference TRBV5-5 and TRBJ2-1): DAGVTQSPTHLIKTRGQQVTLRCSPISGHKSVSWYQQVLGQGPQFIFQYYEKEERGRGNFPDRFSARQFPNYSSELNVNALLLGDSALYLCASIGGRNEQFFGPGTRLTVL.

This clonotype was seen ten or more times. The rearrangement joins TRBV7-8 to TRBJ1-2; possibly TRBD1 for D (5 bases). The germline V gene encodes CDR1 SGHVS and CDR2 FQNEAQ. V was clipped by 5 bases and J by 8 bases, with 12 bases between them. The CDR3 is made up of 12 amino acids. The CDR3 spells CASSLRGSGYTF. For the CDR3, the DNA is TGTGCCAGCAGCCTAAGGGGTAGCGGCTACACCTTC. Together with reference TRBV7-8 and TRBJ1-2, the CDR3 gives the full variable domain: GAGVSQSPRYKVAKRGQDVALRCDPISGHVSLFWYQQALGQGPEFLTYFQNEAQLDKSGLPSDRFFAERPEGSVSTLKIQRTQQEDSAVYLCASSLRGSGYTFGSGTRLTVV.

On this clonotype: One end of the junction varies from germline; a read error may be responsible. CDR3 bases: TGCGCCAGCAGCTTGGCCGCGACCCTAATGAGAGAGACCCAGTACTTC. This sequence encodes CASSLAATLMRETQYF. This rearrangement joins TRBV13 to TRBJ2-5; D gene ambiguous. The CDR3 sequence is 16 residues long. Germline V gene data show CDR1 as PRHDT and CDR2 as FYEKMQ (reference sequence).

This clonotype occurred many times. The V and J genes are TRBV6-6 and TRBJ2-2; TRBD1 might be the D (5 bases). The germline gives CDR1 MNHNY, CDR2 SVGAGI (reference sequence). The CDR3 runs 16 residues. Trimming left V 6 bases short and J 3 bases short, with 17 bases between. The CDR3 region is CASRRGRVLDTGELFF. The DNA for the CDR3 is TGTGCCAGCAGAAGGGGCAGGGTATTGGACACCGGGGAGCTGTTTTTT.

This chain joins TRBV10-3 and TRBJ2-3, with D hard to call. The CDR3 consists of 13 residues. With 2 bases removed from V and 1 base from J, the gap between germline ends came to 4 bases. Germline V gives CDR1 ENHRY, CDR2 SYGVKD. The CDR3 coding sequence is TGTGCCATCAGTGAGGCCGGCACAGATACGCAGTATTTT. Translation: CAISEAGTDTQYF.

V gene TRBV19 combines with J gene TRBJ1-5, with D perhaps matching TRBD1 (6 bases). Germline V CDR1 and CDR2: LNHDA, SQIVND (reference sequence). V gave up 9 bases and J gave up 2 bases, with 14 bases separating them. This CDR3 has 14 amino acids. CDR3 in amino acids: CASSGGPGNQPQHF. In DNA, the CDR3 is TGTGCCAGCTCCGGGGGGCCGGGCAATCAGCCCCAGCATTTT. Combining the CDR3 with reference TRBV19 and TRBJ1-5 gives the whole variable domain DGGITQSPKYLFRKEGQNVTLSCEQNLNHDAMYWYRQDPGQGLRLIYYSQIVNDFQKGDIAEGYSVSREKKESFPLTVTSAQKNPTAFYLCASSGGPGNQPQHFGDGTRLSIL.

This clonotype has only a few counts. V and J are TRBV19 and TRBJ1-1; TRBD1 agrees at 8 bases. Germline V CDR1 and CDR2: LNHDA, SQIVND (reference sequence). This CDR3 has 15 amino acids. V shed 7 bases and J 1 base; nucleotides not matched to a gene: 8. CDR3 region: CASTADREKNTEAFF. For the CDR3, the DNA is TGTGCCAGTACAGCGGACAGGGAAAAGAACACTGAAGCTTTCTTT. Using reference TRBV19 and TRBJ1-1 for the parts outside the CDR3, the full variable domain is DGGITQSPKYLFRKEGQNVTLSCEQNLNHDAMYWYRQDPGQGLRLIYYSQIVNDFQKGDIAEGYSVSREKKESFPLTVTSAQKNPTAFYLCASTADREKNTEAFFGQGTRLTVV.

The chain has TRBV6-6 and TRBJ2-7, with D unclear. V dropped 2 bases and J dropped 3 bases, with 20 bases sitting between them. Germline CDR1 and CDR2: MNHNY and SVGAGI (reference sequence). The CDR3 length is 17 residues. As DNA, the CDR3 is TGTGCCAGCAGTTACCGGCCTCAGATTCCTGCCCGCTACGAGCAGTACTTC. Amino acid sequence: CASSYRPQIPARYEQYF.

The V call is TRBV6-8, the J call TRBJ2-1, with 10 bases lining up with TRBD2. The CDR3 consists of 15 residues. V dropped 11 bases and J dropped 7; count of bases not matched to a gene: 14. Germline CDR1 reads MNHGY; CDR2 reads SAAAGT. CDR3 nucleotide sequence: TGTGCCGCGCGGGGAGCGGGGGGGCTATTGAATGAGCAGTTCTTC. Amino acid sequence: CAARGAGGLLNEQFF.

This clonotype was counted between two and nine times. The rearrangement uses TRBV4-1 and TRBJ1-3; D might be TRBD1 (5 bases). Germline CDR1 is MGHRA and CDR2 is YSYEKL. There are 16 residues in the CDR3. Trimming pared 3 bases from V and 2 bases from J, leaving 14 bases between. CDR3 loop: CASSQAEGATGNTIYF. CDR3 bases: TGCGCCAGCAGCCAGGCTGAAGGGGCCACTGGAAACACCATATATTTT.

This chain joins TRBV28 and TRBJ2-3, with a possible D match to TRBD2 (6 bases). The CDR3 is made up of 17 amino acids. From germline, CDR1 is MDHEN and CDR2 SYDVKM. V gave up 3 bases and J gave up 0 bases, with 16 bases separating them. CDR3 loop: CASSFGGSGSSTDTQYF. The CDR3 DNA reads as TGTGCCAGCAGTTTCGGGGGTTCCGGATCTAGCACAGATACGCAGTATTTT. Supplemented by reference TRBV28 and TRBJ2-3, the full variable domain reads DVKVTQSSRYLVKRTGEKVFLECVQDMDHENMFWYRQDPGLGLRLIYFSYDVKMKEKGDIPEGYSVSREKKERFSLILESASTNQTSMYLCASSFGGSGSSTDTQYFGPGTRLTVL.

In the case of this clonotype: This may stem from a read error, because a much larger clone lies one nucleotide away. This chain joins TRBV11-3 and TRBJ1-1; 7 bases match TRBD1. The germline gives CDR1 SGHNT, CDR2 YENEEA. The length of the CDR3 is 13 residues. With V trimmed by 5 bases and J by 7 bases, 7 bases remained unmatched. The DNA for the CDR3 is TGTGCCAGCAGCCCGGACAGGTATAGTGAAGCTTTCTTT. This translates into CASSPDRYSEAFF. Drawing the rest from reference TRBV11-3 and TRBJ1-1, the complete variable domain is EAGVVQSPRYKIIEKKQPVAFWCNPISGHNTLYWYLQNLGQGPELLIRYENEEAVDDSQLPKDRFSAERLKGVDSTLKIQPAELGDSAVYLCASSPDRYSEAFFGQGTRLTVV.